Presented here are 5 T cell receptor beta chains from one specimen sequenced in a study of T cell repertoires in cytomegalovirus infection. A single record per CDR3 protein comes from TCRdb applying MiXCR to the reads. The sample has roughly 990,000 distinct CDR3 sequences, 31% seen once. No antigen has been identified for these receptors. The specimen comprised cultured CD8+ T cells from PBMCs, sampled from culture after CMV antigen stimulation. These receptors were obtained from a human donor in good health (CMV status not recorded). Some clones in this sample may be carry-over from other donors' samples.

Many counts were recorded for this clonotype. The CDR3: CASSLGSTGYSGELFF. The CDR3 DNA reads as TGTGCCAGCAGCTTAGGATCGACAGGGTATTCCGGGGAGCTGTTTTTT. The chain uses TRBV7-8 and TRBJ2-2, with 7 positions matching TRBD1. J lost 6 bases, V lost 1 base, and 8 bases had no gene match. In germline, CDR1 is SGHVS, CDR2 FQNEAQ. The length of the CDR3 is 16 residues.

This clonotype came up a few times. V gene TRBV24-1 combines with J gene TRBJ2-3; D is unclear. The CDR3 spans 14 residues. Germline V gene sequence: CDR1 KGHDR, CDR2 SFDVKD. V dropped 2 bases and J dropped 0 bases, with 5 bases sitting between them. DNA for the CDR3: TGTGCCACCAGTGATTCGGTAAGCACAGATACGCAGTATTTT. Translation gives CATSDSVSTDTQYF.

This clonotype showed up many times. The chain uses TRBV4-1 and TRBJ2-3, with a weak D call TRBD2 (6 bases). Germline loops: CDR1 MGHRA, CDR2 YSYEKL. This CDR3 contains 15 residues. V lost 4 bases, J lost 1 base, and 12 bases lay in between. As DNA, the CDR3 is TGCGCCAGCAGCCCGGCTCAGCGGGGCACAGATACGCAGTATTTT. It encodes CASSPAQRGTDTQYF.

The CDR3 nucleotides read TGTGCCAGCGGTATGACTAGCGACGGCACAGATACGCAGTATTTT. It specifies CASGMTSDGTDTQYF. This chain connects TRBV11-1 to TRBJ2-3, with TRBD2 identical over 8 bases. CDR3 length equals 15 residues. With 8 bases clipped from V and 1 base from J, the junction kept 8 bases outside the gene matches. Germline V gives CDR1 SGHAT, CDR2 FQDESV (reference sequence).

This clonotype was picked up a small number of times. This chain connects TRBV19 to TRBJ2-7; possibly TRBD1 or TRBD2 for D (5 bases each). In germline, CDR1 is LNHDA, CDR2 SQIVND (reference sequence). Trimming shortened V by 7 bases and J by 6 bases, and 10 bases separated the two germline ends. The CDR3 is 11 residues long. The CDR3 loop is CASKRGAEQYF. CDR3 in DNA: TGTGCCAGTAAAAGAGGGGCCGAGCAGTACTTC.